This T cell receptor (beta chain) was recovered during a study of T-cell reconstitution after alpha-beta-depleted transplantation in children. Study results and caveats: Surviving recipient cells, namely T cells and thymic progenitors, were the source of high day-60 TCRbeta diversity in some patients. At the one-year point after transplant, T-cell counts and TCRbeta diversity were found to come mostly from T cells that had been newly produced. The study reportedly traced alpha-beta T cells about two months after transplant to several hundred expanded graft clones.

Only one count was recorded for this clonotype. Its antigen is not identified. The V gene lost 5 bases and the J gene lost 6 bases, with 28 bases spanning the gap. Germline V gene lookup returns CDR1 MDHEN and CDR2 SYDVKM. The CDR3 consists of 18 residues. Molecular barcoding with unique molecular identifiers was used for the TCRbeta library. TCRdb redid the calling of the PCR reads with MiXCR, one entry per CDR3 protein. The table shows 60,000 or so distinct CDR3 sequences, with roughly 46% occurring only once. This receptor was identified in a male patient between 10 and 17 years old who had a stem cell transplant for acute lymphoblastic leukemia, so the T cells may come from the graft donor. Sequenced here: PBMCs, mostly from graft donor cells, sampled 360 days after TCRalphabeta/CD19-depleted stem cell transplant. The chain links TRBV28 to TRBJ2-5; D could derive from TRBD1 or TRBD2 (5 bases each). The DNA for the CDR3 is TGTGCCAGCAGTCTCGAGGGCCCCCAGGGCCCCTTAGACCAGACCCAGTACTTC. Amino acids: CASSLEGPQGPLDQTQYF. Full variable domain (missing parts from reference TRBV28 and TRBJ2-5): DVKVTQSSRYLVKRTGEKVFLECVQDMDHENMFWYRQDPGLGLRLIYFSYDVKMKEKGDIPEGYSVSREKKERFSLILESASTNQTSMYLCASSLEGPQGPLDQTQYFGPGTRLLVL.